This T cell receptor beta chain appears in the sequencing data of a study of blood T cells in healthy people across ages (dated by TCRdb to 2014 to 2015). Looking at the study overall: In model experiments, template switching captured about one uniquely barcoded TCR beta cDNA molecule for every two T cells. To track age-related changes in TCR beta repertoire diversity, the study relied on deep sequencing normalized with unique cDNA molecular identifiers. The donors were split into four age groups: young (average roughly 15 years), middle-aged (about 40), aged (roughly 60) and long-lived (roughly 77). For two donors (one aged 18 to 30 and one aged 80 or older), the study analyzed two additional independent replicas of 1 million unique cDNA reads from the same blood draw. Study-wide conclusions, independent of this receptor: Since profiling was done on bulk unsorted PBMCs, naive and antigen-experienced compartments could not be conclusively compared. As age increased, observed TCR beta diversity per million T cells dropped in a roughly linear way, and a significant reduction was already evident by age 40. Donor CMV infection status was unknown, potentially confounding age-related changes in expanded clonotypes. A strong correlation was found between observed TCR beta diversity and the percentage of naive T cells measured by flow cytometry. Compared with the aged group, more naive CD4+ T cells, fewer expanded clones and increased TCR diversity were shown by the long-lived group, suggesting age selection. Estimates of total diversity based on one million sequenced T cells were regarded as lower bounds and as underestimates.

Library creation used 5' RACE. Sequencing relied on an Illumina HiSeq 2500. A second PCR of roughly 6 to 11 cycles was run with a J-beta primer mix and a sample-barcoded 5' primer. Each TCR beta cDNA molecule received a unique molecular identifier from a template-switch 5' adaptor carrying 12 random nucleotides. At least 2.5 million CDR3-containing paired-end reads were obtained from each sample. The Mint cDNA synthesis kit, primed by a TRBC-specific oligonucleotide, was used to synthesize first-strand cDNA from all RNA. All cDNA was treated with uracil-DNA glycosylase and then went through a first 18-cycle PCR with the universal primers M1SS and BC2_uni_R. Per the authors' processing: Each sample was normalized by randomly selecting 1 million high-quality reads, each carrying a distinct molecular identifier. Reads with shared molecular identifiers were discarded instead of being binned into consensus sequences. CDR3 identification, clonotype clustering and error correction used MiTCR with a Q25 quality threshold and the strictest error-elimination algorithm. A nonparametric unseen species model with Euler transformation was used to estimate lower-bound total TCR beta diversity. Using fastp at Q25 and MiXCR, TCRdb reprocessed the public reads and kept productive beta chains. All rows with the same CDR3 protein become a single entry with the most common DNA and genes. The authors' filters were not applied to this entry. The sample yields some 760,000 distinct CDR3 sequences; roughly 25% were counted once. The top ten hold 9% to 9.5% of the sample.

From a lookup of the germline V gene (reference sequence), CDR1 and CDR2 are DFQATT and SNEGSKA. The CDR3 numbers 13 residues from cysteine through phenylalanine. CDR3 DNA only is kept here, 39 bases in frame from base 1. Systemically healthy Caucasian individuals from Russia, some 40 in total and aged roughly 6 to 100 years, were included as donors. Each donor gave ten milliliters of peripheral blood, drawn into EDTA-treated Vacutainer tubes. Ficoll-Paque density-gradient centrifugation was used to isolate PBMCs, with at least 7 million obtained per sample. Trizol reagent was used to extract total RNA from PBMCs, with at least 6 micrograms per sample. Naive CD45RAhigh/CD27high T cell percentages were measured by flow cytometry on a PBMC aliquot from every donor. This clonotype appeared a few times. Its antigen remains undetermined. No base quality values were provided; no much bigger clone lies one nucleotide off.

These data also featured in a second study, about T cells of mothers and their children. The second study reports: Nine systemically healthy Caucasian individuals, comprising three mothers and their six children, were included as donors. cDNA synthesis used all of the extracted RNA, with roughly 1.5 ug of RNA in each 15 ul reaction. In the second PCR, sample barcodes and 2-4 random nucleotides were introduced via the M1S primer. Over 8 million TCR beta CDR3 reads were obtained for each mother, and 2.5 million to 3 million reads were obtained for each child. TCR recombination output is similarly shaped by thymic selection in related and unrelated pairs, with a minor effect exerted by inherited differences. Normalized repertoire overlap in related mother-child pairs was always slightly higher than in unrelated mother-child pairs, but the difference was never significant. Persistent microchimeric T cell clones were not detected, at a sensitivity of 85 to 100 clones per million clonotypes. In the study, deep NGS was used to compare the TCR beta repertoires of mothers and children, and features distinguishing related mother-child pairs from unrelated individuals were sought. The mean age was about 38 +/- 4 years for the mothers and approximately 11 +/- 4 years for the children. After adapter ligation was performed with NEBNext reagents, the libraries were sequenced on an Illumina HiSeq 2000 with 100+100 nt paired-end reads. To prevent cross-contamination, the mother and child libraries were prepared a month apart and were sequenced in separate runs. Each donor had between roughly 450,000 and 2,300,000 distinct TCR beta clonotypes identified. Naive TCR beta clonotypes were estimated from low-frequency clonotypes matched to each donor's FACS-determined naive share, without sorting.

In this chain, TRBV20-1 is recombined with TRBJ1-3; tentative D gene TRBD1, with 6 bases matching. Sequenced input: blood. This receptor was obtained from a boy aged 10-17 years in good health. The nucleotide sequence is TGCAGCCAGAGGGACAACTCTGGAAACACCATATATTTT. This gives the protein CSQRDNSGNTIYF.